This T cell receptor (beta chain) was recovered during a study of cytomegalovirus exposure and HLA in healthy donors. Worth noting for this clone: Its antigen remains unidentified.

General observations from the study: Specificity for CMV antigens was confirmed in vitro for a few of the CMV-associated chains.

The PCR made use of 60 Vbeta and 13 Jbeta primers. Assay: immunoSEQ multiplex PCR; the TCRdb copy retains only in-frame clones and omits some. The sample lists about 130,000 clones; 75% to 90% were seen once. The specimen sequenced was PBMCs. The receptor was isolated from a woman between 40 and 55 years old in good health and CMV-seronegative.

CDR3 sequence (DNA): TGTGCCAGCAGCTTGGAAGGACTAGCCAATTACAATGAGCAGTTCTTC. This translates into CASSLEGLANYNEQFF. The gene calls are TRBV7-3 and TRBJ2-1, with 8 bases lining up with TRBD2. J was trimmed by 4 bases and V by 3 bases; bases with no gene match: 8. The length of the CDR3 is 16 residues. Germline lookup yields CDR1 SGHTA and CDR2 FQGTGA.